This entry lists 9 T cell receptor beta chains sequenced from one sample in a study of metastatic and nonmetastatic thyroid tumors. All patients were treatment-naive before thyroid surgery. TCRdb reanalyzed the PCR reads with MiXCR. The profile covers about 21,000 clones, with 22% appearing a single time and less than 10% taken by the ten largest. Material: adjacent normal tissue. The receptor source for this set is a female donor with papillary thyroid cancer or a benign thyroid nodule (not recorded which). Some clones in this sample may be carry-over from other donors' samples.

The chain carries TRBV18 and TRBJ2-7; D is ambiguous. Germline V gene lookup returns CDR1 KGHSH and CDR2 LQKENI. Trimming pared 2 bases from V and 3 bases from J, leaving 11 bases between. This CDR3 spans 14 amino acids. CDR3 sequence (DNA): TGTGCCAGCTCACCAGTAGGAAGGAGCTACGAGCAGTACTTC. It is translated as CASSPVGRSYEQYF.

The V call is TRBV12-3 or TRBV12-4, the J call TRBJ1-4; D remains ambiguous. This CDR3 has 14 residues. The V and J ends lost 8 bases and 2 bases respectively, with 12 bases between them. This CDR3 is CASGETSTNEKLFF. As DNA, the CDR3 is TGTGCCAGCGGTGAAACGAGTACTAATGAAAAACTGTTTTTT.

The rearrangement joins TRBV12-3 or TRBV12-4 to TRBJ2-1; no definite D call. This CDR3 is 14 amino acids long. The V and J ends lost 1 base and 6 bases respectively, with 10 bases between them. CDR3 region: CASSLVNFGNEQFF. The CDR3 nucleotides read TGTGCCAGCAGTTTAGTTAATTTTGGCAATGAGCAGTTCTTC.

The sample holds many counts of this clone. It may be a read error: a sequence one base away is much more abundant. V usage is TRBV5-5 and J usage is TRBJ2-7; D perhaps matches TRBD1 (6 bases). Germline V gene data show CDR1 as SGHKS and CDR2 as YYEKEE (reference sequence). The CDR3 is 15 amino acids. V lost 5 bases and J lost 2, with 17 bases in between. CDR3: CASRHAGDLTYEQYF. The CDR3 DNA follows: TGTGCCAGCAGGCATGCAGGGGACCTCACCTACGAGCAGTACTTC.

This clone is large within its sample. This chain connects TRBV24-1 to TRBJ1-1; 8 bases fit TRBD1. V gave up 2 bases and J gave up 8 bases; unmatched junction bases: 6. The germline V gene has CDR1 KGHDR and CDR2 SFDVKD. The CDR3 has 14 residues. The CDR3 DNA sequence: TGTGCCACCAGTGATTCAGGGGGCCACAGAGAAGCTTTCTTT. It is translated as CATSDSGGHREAFF.

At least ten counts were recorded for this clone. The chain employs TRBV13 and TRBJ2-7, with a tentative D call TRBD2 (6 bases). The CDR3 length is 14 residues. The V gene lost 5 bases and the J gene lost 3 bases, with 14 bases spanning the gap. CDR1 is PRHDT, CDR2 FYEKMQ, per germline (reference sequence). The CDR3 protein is CASSPRDSLYEQYF. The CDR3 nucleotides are TGTGCCAGCAGCCCAAGGGACTCCCTCTACGAGCAGTACTTC. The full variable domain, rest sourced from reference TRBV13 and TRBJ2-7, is AAGVIQSPRHLIKEKRETATLKCYPIPRHDTVYWYQQGPGQDPQFLISFYEKMQSDKGSIPDRFSAQQFSDYHSELNMSSLELGDSALYFCASSPRDSLYEQYFGPGTRLTVT.

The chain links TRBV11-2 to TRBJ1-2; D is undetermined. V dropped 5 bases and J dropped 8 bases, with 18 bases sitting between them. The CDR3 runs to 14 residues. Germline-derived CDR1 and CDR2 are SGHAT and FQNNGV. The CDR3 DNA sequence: TGTGCCAGCAGCCCTCTGACCCGAGAGGACGGCTACACCTTC. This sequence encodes CASSPLTREDGYTF.

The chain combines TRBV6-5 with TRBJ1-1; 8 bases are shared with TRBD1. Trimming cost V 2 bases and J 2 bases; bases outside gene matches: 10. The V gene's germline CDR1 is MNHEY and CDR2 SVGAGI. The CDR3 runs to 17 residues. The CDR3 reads CASSYGLGQAPNTEAFF. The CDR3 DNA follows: TGTGCCAGCAGTTACGGATTGGGACAGGCTCCCAACACTGAAGCTTTCTTT.

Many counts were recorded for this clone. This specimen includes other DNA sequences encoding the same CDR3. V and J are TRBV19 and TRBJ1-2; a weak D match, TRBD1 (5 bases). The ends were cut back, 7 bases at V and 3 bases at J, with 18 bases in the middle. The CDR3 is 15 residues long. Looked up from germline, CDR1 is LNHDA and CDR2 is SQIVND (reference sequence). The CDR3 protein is CASIPQPGRDYGYTF. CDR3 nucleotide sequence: TGTGCCAGTATCCCCCAACCGGGACGGGACTATGGCTACACCTTC.